One sample yielded the 26 T cell receptor beta chains listed below, sequenced in a study of blood T cell repertoires in COVID-19. TCRdb's table, derived via immunoSEQ multiplex PCR, lists solely in-frame clones and lacks some. The sample yields approximately 270,000 clones, over 80% seen once. Sequenced input: PBMCs or T cells enriched from blood (not recorded which). The receptors come from a woman aged 25 to 39 with acute COVID-19.

The V gene is TRBV9, the J gene TRBJ1-4, with TRBD1 matching over 7 bases. CDR3 size: 15 residues. Trimming cost V 3 bases and J 5 bases; bases outside gene matches: 7. Germline CDR1 SGDLS, CDR2 YYNGEE. Here the CDR3 DNA reads TGTGCCAGCAGCGGGAAAGGGACAGAAAATGAAAAACTGTTTTTT. This codes for CASSGKGTENEKLFF.

The table lists this clone with a count of one. The rearrangement joins TRBV28 to TRBJ1-6; TRBD1 might be the D (5 bases). CDR1 MDHEN and CDR2 SYDVKM come from the germline V gene. The CDR3 contains 14 residues. V was clipped by 2 bases and J by 6 bases, with 8 bases between them. CDR3 coding DNA: TGTGCCAGCAGTTTAACGGGGGTTAATTCACCCCTCCACTTT. Translation gives CASSLTGVNSPLHF.

The V and J genes are TRBV29-1 and TRBJ2-6; 7 bases agree with TRBD1. Germline V gives CDR1 SQVTM, CDR2 ANQGSEA. V dropped 5 bases and J dropped 0; count of bases not matched to a gene: 19. The CDR3 has 20 amino acids. CDR3 sequence: CSVQGEFRDASTSGANVLTF. The CDR3 nucleotides are TGCAGCGTTCAGGGGGAGTTCCGGGACGCCTCGACCTCTGGGGCCAACGTCCTGACTTTC. The full variable domain, rest sourced from reference TRBV29-1 and TRBJ2-6, is SAVISQKPSRDICQRGTSLTIQCQVDSQVTMMFWYRQQPGQSLTLIATANQGSEATYESGFVIDKFPISRPNLTFSTLTVSNMSPEDSSIYLCSVQGEFRDASTSGANVLTFGAGSRLTVL.

This chain joins TRBV7-6 and TRBJ2-1; TRBD2 matches at 11 bases. Germline V gene data show CDR1 as SGHVS and CDR2 as FNYEAQ. This CDR3 has 15 residues. J was trimmed by 5 bases and V by 3 bases; bases with no gene match: 3. CDR3 region: CASSFGTSGNNEQFF. CDR3 DNA sequence: TGTGCCAGCAGCTTTGGGACTAGCGGAAACAATGAGCAGTTCTTC.

The J gene is TRBJ2-4, the V gene TRBV5-5; perhaps TRBD2 as D (6 bases). The CDR3 extends over 14 amino acids. Trimming cost V 4 bases and J 6 bases, with 14 bases left between them. Looked up from germline, CDR1 is SGHKS and CDR2 is YYEKEE (reference sequence). For the CDR3, the DNA is TGTGCCAGCAGCACCCCCCGGGGAGGAAACATTCAGTACTTC. It yields the protein CASSTPRGGNIQYF.

V gene TRBV25-1 combines with J gene TRBJ2-7, with D uncertain. Trimming shortened V by 3 bases and J by 0 bases, and 6 bases separated the two germline ends. This CDR3 contains 13 residues. Germline CDR1 MGHDK, CDR2 SYGVNS. CDR3 sequence reads: CASSDVSSYEQYF. Written as DNA, the CDR3 is TGTGCCAGCAGTGACGTGAGCTCCTACGAGCAGTACTTC.

This clone turned up a few times. This chain links TRBV4-1 with TRBJ2-7; 12 positions agree with TRBD2. The CDR3 contains 17 residues. CDR1 is MGHRA and CDR2 is YSYEKL in the germline V gene. V shed 3 bases and J 7 bases; nucleotides not matched to a gene: 13. CDR3: CASSQGDLAGGPREQYF. CDR3 DNA sequence: TGCGCCAGCAGCCAGGGTGATCTAGCGGGAGGGCCTAGGGAGCAGTACTTC.

The count of this clone is one. The CDR3 protein is CASSLQAGGGQETQYF. In nucleotides, the CDR3 is TGTGCCAGCAGCTTACAGGCAGGGGGTGGGCAAGAGACCCAGTACTTC. The J gene is TRBJ2-5, the V gene TRBV7-9; 7 positions match TRBD1. This CDR3 comprises 16 residues. Trimming cost V 2 bases and J 2 bases; bases outside gene matches: 8. Germline V gives CDR1 SEHNR, CDR2 FQNEAQ (reference sequence).

This clone has just one count. The DNA for the CDR3 is TGTGCCAGCTCACCACCGAGCGTTGGGAGGACTGAAGCTTTCTTT. The encoded protein is CASSPPSVGRTEAFF. This rearrangement joins TRBV18 to TRBJ1-1; D gene ambiguous. The germline V gene has CDR1 KGHSH and CDR2 LQKENI. Deletions cut 0 bases from V and 5 bases from J, with 13 bases between. This CDR3 has 15 amino acids.

The rearrangement uses TRBV5-1 and TRBJ1-1; TRBD1 might be the D (6 bases). The CDR3 has 14 amino acids. Per germline, CDR1 SGHRS and CDR2 YFSETQ. V was cut by 3 bases and J by 4 bases, with 13 bases left in between. The CDR3 DNA follows: TGCGCCAGCAGCTCCGGGACAAGTACCACTGAAGCTTTCTTT. Protein: CASSSGTSTTEAFF. The whole variable domain, filled in from reference TRBV5-1 and TRBJ1-1, reads KAGVTQTPRYLIKTRGQQVTLSCSPISGHRSVSWYQQTPGQGLQFLFEYFSETQRNKGNFPGRFSGRQFSNSRSEMNVSTLELGDSALYLCASSSGTSTTEAFFGQGTRLTVV.

This clone was seen a single time. The V and J genes are TRBV4-2 and TRBJ2-6, with 7 bases fitting TRBD1. Germline CDR1 and CDR2: LGHNA and YNFKEQ. This CDR3 has 16 residues. Losses at the gene ends were 2 bases for V and 3 bases for J; bases not matched to a gene: 4. CDR3 bases: TGTGCCAGCAGCCAACCCGGACAGGATGGGGCCAACGTCCTGACTTTC. Translating it yields CASSQPGQDGANVLTF.

This chain connects TRBV19 to TRBJ2-3, with 8 bases identical to TRBD2. CDR1 is LNHDA, CDR2 SQIVND, per germline (reference sequence). This CDR3 is built from 15 residues. J gave up 4 bases and V 1 base, and 4 bases lay outside the gene matches. The CDR3, as DNA: TGTGCCAGTAGTATAGCTAGGACTAGCCCAGATACGCAGTATTTT. Translation gives CASSIARTSPDTQYF.

The table lists this clone with a few counts. The DNA of the CDR3 is TGTGCCAGCCGAGTCACCGGACAGTTTGGAAACACCATATATTTT. Translation: CASRVTGQFGNTIYF. This chain joins TRBV27 and TRBJ1-3, with D possibly being TRBD1 (6 bases). Trimming removed 8 bases at V and 3 bases at J, with 17 bases between. The germline gives CDR1 MNHEY, CDR2 SMNVEV (reference sequence). The CDR3 length is 15 residues.

V gene TRBV9 combines with J gene TRBJ2-1, with 8 bases fitting TRBD2. The ends lost 0 bases at V and 7 bases at J; junction bases unmatched: 12. This CDR3 region has 17 residues. Germline assignment: CDR1 SGDLS and CDR2 YYNGEE. CDR3 loop: CASSVAPGGLAWNEQFF. In DNA, the CDR3 is TGTGCCAGCAGCGTAGCCCCGGGAGGACTAGCTTGGAATGAGCAGTTCTTC.

There are a few counts of this clone. This chain links TRBV7-2 with TRBJ2-7; 7 bases fit TRBD2. Germline trimming cut 3 bases from V and 5 bases from J; bases unmatched to any gene: 7. CDR1 SGHTA and CDR2 FQGNSA come from the germline V gene. The CDR3 extends over 14 amino acids. The CDR3 loop reads CASSLGGSAHEQYF. CDR3 bases: TGTGCCAGCAGCTTGGGCGGGAGTGCCCACGAGCAGTACTTC.

The table lists this clone with a count of one. This rearrangement joins TRBV7-8 to TRBJ1-2; TRBD1 agrees at 11 bases. The CDR3 runs 16 residues. Germline V lookup: CDR1 SGHVS, CDR2 FQNEAQ. V was pared by 4 bases and J by 3 bases, with 7 bases of the junction left unmatched. CDR3 nucleotides: TGTGCCAGCAGCTCAAGGGACAGGGGGTTCGACTATGGCTACACCTTC. Translating gives CASSSRDRGFDYGYTF.

The chain joins TRBV13 to TRBJ1-4, with 11 bases fitting TRBD1. Germline CDR1 and CDR2: PRHDT and FYEKMQ (reference sequence). V lost 3 bases, J lost 8 bases, and 5 bases stayed unmatched. This CDR3 comprises 15 residues. CDR3 in DNA: TGTGCCAGCAGCTTTGGACAGGGGGCGAGCGAAAAACTGTTTTTT. Its translation is CASSFGQGASEKLFF.

The chain uses TRBV14 and TRBJ1-4, with 7 bases identical to TRBD1. J was trimmed by 8 bases and V by 2 bases; bases with no gene match: 2. This CDR3 spans 13 amino acids. Germline lookup yields CDR1 SGHDN and CDR2 FVKESK. This chain's CDR3 is CASSQLQGEKLFF. CDR3 sequence (DNA): TGTGCCAGCAGCCAACTACAGGGGGAAAAACTGTTTTTT.

V gene TRBV19 combines with J gene TRBJ2-1, with 7 nucleotides matching TRBD2. Germline V gene data show CDR1 as LNHDA and CDR2 as SQIVND (reference sequence). V lost 2 bases and J lost 6; bases outside the gene matches: 4. The CDR3 covers 14 residues. CDR3 region: CASSILAASNEQFF. The DNA for the CDR3 is TGTGCCAGTAGTATACTAGCGGCCTCCAATGAGCAGTTCTTC.

The chain recombines TRBV18 with TRBJ2-1, with D uncertain. Trimming left V 3 bases short and J 2 bases short, with 11 bases between. Looked up from germline, CDR1 is KGHSH and CDR2 is LQKENI. The CDR3 is made up of 15 amino acids. The CDR3 DNA reads as TGTGCCAGCTCACCTTCCTCAGTCACCTACAATGAGCAGTTCTTC. This translates into CASSPSSVTYNEQFF.

The chain is built from TRBV19 and TRBJ2-2, with TRBD1 identical over 7 bases. The junction had 11 bases not matched to a gene; V was cut back by 3 bases and J by 7 bases. Germline values: CDR1 LNHDA, CDR2 SQIVND (reference sequence). The CDR3 is made up of 16 amino acids. The CDR3 region is CASSIGQGELSGELFF. CDR3 nucleotide sequence: TGTGCCAGTAGTATTGGTCAGGGGGAATTAAGCGGGGAGCTGTTTTTT.

The chain carries TRBV27 and TRBJ2-5, with D possibly matching TRBD2 (5 bases). The ends were cut back, 7 bases at V and 4 bases at J, with 13 bases in the middle. Germline V lookup: CDR1 MNHEY, CDR2 SMNVEV (reference sequence). This CDR3 contains 13 residues. As DNA, the CDR3 is TGTGCCAGCAACCCTCGCGAGGGAGAGACCCAGTACTTC. It codes for CASNPREGETQYF.

The rearrangement joins TRBV5-1 to TRBJ2-3, with D perhaps matching TRBD2 (6 bases). CDR1 and CDR2 from the germline V gene are SGHRS and YFSETQ. V was shortened by 0 bases and J by 2 bases, with 7 bases between the two germline ends. The CDR3 covers 14 residues. The chain's CDR3 is CASSLGEVTDTQYF. CDR3 bases: TGCGCCAGCAGCTTGGGGGAGGTCACAGATACGCAGTATTTT.

J is TRBJ1-3 and V is TRBV4-1, with TRBD1 matching over 8 bases. The ends lost 1 base at V and 7 bases at J; junction bases unmatched: 3. This CDR3 has 14 amino acids. Germline V CDR1 and CDR2: MGHRA, YSYEKL. This CDR3 is CASSQGQGTNTIYF. DNA of the CDR3: TGCGCCAGCAGCCAAGGACAGGGGACGAACACCATATATTTT.

The chain carries TRBV27 and TRBJ2-7, with 12 bases fitting TRBD2. V trimming: 5 bases; J trimming: 9 bases; junction bases outside the gene matches: 8. Germline CDR1 and CDR2: MNHEY and SMNVEV (reference sequence). The CDR3 is 14 amino acids. CDR3 residues: CASSGSGLAGPQYF. CDR3 nucleotide sequence: TGTGCCAGCAGTGGATCCGGACTAGCGGGACCGCAGTACTTC.

V gene TRBV6-5 combines with J gene TRBJ2-6; 7 nucleotides match TRBD1. The CDR3 is made up of 15 amino acids. V was pared by 7 bases and J by 3 bases, with 6 bases of the junction left unmatched. CDR1 is MNHEY, CDR2 SVGAGI, per germline. Here the CDR3 DNA reads TGTGCCAGCAAAGACACAGGGGTTGGGGCCAACGTCCTGACTTTC. Amino acid sequence: CASKDTGVGANVLTF.